The clone carrying this T cell receptor (beta chain) was seen only a few times. In the authors' methods: Reference gene primer amplification yielded estimated nucleated cell counts. Clones were read by immunoSEQ multiplex PCR, and TCRdb kept only the in-frame ones, dropping some. That table gives V, J and clone size, and the DNA gave D and trimming. The sample carries 99,000 or so clones, around four fifths recorded once. These data are taken from a study of blood T cell repertoires in COVID-19. Study as a whole: From T cells, B-cell-depleted T cells, or PBMCs came the material, which was cDNA or gDNA.

Germline CDR1 reads MGHRA; CDR2 reads YSYEKL. This CDR3 has 13 amino acids. V gave up 3 bases and J gave up 11 bases, with 16 bases separating them. The chain is built from TRBV4-1 and TRBJ1-1; D may be TRBD1 (5 bases). The receptor's source is a woman between 65 and 79 years old with acute or convalescent COVID-19. Sequenced material: peripheral blood. CDR3 sequence reads: CASSQDPGTSAFF. CDR3 sequence (DNA): TGCGCCAGCAGCCAGGACCCCGGGACTTCGGCTTTCTTT.